This T cell receptor (beta chain) was captured in a study of cytomegalovirus exposure and HLA in healthy donors. Study-level background: The 100 million to 120 million unique TCR beta sequences, from 150 million to 200 million T cells, were found by an earlier analysis.

About this clone itself: What it binds is unknown.

The germline V gene has CDR1 MGHRA and CDR2 YSYEKL. CDR3 length equals 13 residues. The ends lost 10 bases at V and 4 bases at J; junction bases unmatched: 9. Vbeta (60) and Jbeta (13) primers were used in the PCR. Sequenced by immunoSEQ multiplex PCR; TCRdb stores in-frame clones only, minus some. The top ten hold around 7.4% of the sample, which has 55,000 to 80,000 clones, roughly four fifths seen once. Regarding the study as a whole: TRBV6-2, TRBV6-3 and other indistinguishable V segments were excluded.

Sequenced input: PBMCs. The V and J genes are TRBV4-1 and TRBJ2-5; 7 nucleotides align to TRBD1. The receptor was isolated from a woman aged 25-40 years in good health and CMV-seropositive. CDR3 DNA sequence: TGCGCCACCATGGGACAGCCGGGAGAGACCCAGTACTTC. It encodes CATMGQPGETQYF.